These 16 T cell receptor beta chains originate from one sample sequenced in a study of blood T cell repertoires in COVID-19. The protocol was immunoSEQ multiplex PCR, while the TCRdb copy is restricted to in-frame clones and leaves out a portion. Among some 290,000 clones listed, 85% to 90% were seen once. Sequenced material: peripheral blood. The receptors shown here come from a woman between 25 and 40 years old with COVID-19, enrolled during active disease.

This chain's CDR3 is CATSDPGTSRRSNEQFF. The CDR3 DNA follows: TGTGCCACCAGTGACCCGGGGACTAGCCGGAGGAGCAATGAGCAGTTCTTC. The gene calls are TRBV24-1 and TRBJ2-1, with TRBD2 identical over 9 bases. CDR3 length: 17 residues. V shed 4 bases and J 6 bases; nucleotides not matched to a gene: 12. The germline CDR1 and CDR2 sequences are KGHDR and SFDVKD.

The chain combines TRBV5-1 with TRBJ2-5, with D unclear. The CDR3 is 13 residues long. With 3 bases removed from V and 1 base from J, the gap between germline ends came to 7 bases. In germline, CDR1 is SGHRS, CDR2 YFSETQ. The CDR3 DNA follows: TGCGCCAGCAGCTACACAGCCCAAGAGACCCAGTACTTC. Translating gives CASSYTAQETQYF.

The chain carries TRBV7-9 and TRBJ2-7, with D possibly matching TRBD1 (6 bases). The germline V and J ends were trimmed by 1 base and 1 base, with 11 bases remaining between them. The CDR3 spans 15 residues. Germline V lookup: CDR1 SEHNR, CDR2 FQNEAQ (reference sequence). The DNA of the CDR3 is TGTGCCAGCAGCTTAGTGGTCGGACAGTCCTACGAGCAGTACTTC. The encoded protein is CASSLVVGQSYEQYF.

The chain has TRBV5-1 and TRBJ2-1, with 11 bases lining up with TRBD2. The CDR3 spans 16 residues. The germline gives CDR1 SGHRS, CDR2 YFSETQ. Losses at the gene ends were 3 bases for V and 3 bases for J; bases not matched to a gene: 5. The CDR3 coding sequence is TGCGCCAGCAGCTGGCCTAGCGGGAGGATCTACAATGAGCAGTTCTTC. It translates to CASSWPSGRIYNEQFF.

This chain links TRBV28 with TRBJ1-5; D uncertain. V was trimmed by 5 bases and J by 2 bases, leaving 10 bases between them. CDR3 length: 14 residues. Germline V CDR1 and CDR2: MDHEN, SYDVKM. Here the CDR3 DNA reads TGTGCCAGCAGTCCCGGTAGTGGCAATCAGCCCCAGCATTTT. As protein: CASSPGSGNQPQHF.

This rearrangement joins TRBV2 to TRBJ1-1; D may be TRBD1 (6 bases). The CDR3 loop spans 14 amino acids. Germline V CDR1 and CDR2: SNHLY, FYNNEI. V shed 7 bases and J shed 4 bases, with 16 bases lying between them. CDR3 region: CASNPDRLGTEAFF. CDR3 DNA: TGTGCCAGCAACCCCGACAGGTTGGGCACTGAAGCTTTCTTT.

The chain couples TRBV27 to TRBJ2-1, with TRBD2 identical over 7 bases. Germline assignment: CDR1 MNHEY and CDR2 SMNVEV (reference sequence). J was trimmed by 9 bases and V by 3 bases; bases with no gene match: 5. The CDR3 totals 13 residues. CDR3 bases: TGTGCCAGCAGTTTGGGGAGGGCCACTGAGCAGTTCTTC. This translates into CASSLGRATEQFF.

The V call is TRBV27, the J call TRBJ2-5; D gene uncertain. Trimming took off 1 base at V and 2 bases at J, with 5 bases between the two ends. The CDR3 totals 13 residues. From germline, CDR1 is MNHEY and CDR2 SMNVEV (reference sequence). The CDR3 sequence is CASSLFSQETQYF. CDR3 nucleotide sequence: TGTGCCAGCAGTTTATTTTCGCAAGAGACCCAGTACTTC.

The V and J genes are TRBV5-6 and TRBJ2-1; possible D gene TRBD1, 5 bases. The CDR3 covers 13 residues. Germline CDR1 SGHDT, CDR2 YYEEEE. V lost 0 bases and J lost 8, with 9 bases in between. CDR3 DNA: TGTGCCAGCAGCTTGGTAGGGGTCGATGAGCAGTTCTTC. Translation gives CASSLVGVDEQFF.

The J gene is TRBJ1-1, the V gene TRBV10-3; D call uncertain. Germline V gene data show CDR1 as ENHRY and CDR2 as SYGVKD. CDR3 size: 13 residues. V was clipped by 8 bases and J by 0 bases, with 10 bases between them. This chain's CDR3 is CAIRESLNTEAFF. CDR3 nucleotide sequence: TGTGCCATCCGGGAATCTTTGAACACTGAAGCTTTCTTT.

The chain carries TRBV6-2 or TRBV6-3 and TRBJ2-7, with 9 bases matching TRBD1. The length of the CDR3 is 15 residues. V lost 5 bases, J lost 2 bases, and 7 bases stayed unmatched. Germline V CDR1 and CDR2: MNHEY, SVGEGT. Here the CDR3 reads CASSRGGQGTYEQYF. As DNA, the CDR3 is TGTGCCAGCAGTCGAGGAGGACAGGGGACCTACGAGCAGTACTTC.

CDR3 residues: CASSLSQGPSRAFF. The CDR3 coding sequence is TGCGCCAGCAGCTTGTCTCAGGGGCCCTCGCGAGCTTTCTTT. The V gene is TRBV5-1, the J gene TRBJ1-1; the D gene is possibly TRBD1 (6 bases). The germline gives CDR1 SGHRS, CDR2 YFSETQ. With 1 base removed from V and 10 bases from J, the gap between germline ends came to 17 bases. This CDR3 contains 14 residues.

The V call is TRBV15, the J call TRBJ1-6; D ambiguous. The V end lost 0 bases, the J end lost 9 bases, and 12 bases lay between the germline ends. The CDR3 has 15 residues. The germline CDR1 and CDR2 sequences are LNHNV and YYDKDF (reference sequence). DNA of the CDR3: TGTGCCACCAGCAGAGACCACGTCGGAGGTTCACCCCTCCACTTT. Amino acid sequence: CATSRDHVGGSPLHF.

The chain uses TRBV7-6 and TRBJ2-1; 11 bases are shared with TRBD2. CDR3 length: 17 residues. J lost 10 bases, V lost 0 bases, and 11 bases had no gene match. CDR1 and CDR2 from the germline V gene are SGHVS and FNYEAQ. CDR3 DNA: TGTGCCAGCAGCTTAGCTTCCACTAGCGGGAGTAAAGGGGAGCAGTTCTTC. Residues: CASSLASTSGSKGEQFF. Full variable domain (rest looked up from reference TRBV7-6 and TRBJ2-1): GAGVSQSPRYKVTKRGQDVALRCDPISGHVSLYWYRQALGQGPEFLTYFNYEAQQDKSGLPNDRFSAERPEGSISTLTIQRTEQRDSAMYRCASSLASTSGSKGEQFFGPGTRLTVL.

V and J are TRBV4-3 and TRBJ1-1; D gene ambiguous. CDR1 and CDR2 from the germline V gene are LGHNA and YSLEER. The V gene lost 0 bases and the J gene lost 5 bases, with 16 bases spanning the gap. CDR3 length: 16 amino acids. CDR3 region: CASSQDRYSEKTEAFF. The CDR3 DNA is TGCGCCAGCAGCCAAGATCGCTACAGTGAGAAGACTGAAGCTTTCTTT.

J is TRBJ1-2 and V is TRBV2; D perhaps matches TRBD1 (5 bases). Trimming stripped 2 bases from V and 6 bases from J, with 10 bases between. The V gene's germline CDR1 is SNHLY and CDR2 FYNNEI. This CDR3 region has 13 residues. The CDR3 DNA is TGTGCCAGCAGTGAAACAGCGGGGGATGGCTACACCTTC. The encoded protein is CASSETAGDGYTF.